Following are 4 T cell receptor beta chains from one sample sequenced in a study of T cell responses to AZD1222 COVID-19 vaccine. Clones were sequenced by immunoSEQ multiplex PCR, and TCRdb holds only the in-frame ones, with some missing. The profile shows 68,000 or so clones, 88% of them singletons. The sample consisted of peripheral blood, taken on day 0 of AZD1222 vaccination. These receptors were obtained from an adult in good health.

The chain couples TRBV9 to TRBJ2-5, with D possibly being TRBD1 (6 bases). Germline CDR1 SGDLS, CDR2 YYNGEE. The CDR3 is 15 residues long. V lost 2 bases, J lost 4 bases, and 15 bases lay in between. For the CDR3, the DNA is TGTGCCAGCAGCGTCCACCAAACACAGGGAGAGACCCAGTACTTC. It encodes CASSVHQTQGETQYF.

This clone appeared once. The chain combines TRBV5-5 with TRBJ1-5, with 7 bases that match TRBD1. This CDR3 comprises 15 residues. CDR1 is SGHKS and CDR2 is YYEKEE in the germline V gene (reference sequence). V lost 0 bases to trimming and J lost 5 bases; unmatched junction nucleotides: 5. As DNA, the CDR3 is TGTGCCAGCAGCTTGGCACAGGGGCCCGATCAGCCCCAGCATTTT. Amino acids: CASSLAQGPDQPQHF.

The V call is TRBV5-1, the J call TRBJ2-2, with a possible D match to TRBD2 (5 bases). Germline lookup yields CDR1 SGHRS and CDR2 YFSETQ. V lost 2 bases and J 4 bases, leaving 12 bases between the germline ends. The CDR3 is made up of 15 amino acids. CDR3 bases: TGCGCCAGCAGCTTAATTACGGGGAGCACCGGGGAGCTGTTTTTT. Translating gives CASSLITGSTGELFF.

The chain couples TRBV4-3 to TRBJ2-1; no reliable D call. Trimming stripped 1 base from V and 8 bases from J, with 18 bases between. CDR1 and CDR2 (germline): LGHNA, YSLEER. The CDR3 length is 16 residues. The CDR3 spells CASSQGLLTRGDEQFF. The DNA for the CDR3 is TGCGCCAGCAGCCAAGGTCTCTTGACCCGCGGCGATGAGCAGTTCTTC.